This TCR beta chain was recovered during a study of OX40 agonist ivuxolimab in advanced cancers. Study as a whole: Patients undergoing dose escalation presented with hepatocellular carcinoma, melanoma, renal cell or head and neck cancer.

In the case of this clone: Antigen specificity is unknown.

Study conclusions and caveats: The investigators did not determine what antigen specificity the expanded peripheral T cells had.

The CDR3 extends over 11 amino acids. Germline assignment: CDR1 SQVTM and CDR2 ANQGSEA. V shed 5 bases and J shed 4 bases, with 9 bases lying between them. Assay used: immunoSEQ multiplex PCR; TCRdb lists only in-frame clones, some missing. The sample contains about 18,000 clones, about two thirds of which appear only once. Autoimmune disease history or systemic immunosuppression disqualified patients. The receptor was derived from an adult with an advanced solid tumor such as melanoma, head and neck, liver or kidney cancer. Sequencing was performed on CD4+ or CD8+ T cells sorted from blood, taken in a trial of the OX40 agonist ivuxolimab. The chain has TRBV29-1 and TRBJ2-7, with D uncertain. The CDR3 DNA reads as TGCAGCGTTCTTATACTATACGAGCAGTACTTC. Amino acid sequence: CSVLILYEQYF.